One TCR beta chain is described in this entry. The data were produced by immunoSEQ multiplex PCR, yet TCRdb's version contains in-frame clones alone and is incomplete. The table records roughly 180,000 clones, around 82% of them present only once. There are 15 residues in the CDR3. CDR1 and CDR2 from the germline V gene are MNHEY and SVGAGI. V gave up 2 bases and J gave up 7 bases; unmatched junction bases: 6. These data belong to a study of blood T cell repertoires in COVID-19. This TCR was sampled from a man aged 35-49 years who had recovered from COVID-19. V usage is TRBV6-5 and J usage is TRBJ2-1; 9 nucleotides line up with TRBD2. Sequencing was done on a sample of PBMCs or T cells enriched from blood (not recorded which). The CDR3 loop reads CASSYQRTSVNEQFF. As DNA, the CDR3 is TGTGCCAGCAGTTACCAACGGACTAGCGTAAATGAGCAGTTCTTC.